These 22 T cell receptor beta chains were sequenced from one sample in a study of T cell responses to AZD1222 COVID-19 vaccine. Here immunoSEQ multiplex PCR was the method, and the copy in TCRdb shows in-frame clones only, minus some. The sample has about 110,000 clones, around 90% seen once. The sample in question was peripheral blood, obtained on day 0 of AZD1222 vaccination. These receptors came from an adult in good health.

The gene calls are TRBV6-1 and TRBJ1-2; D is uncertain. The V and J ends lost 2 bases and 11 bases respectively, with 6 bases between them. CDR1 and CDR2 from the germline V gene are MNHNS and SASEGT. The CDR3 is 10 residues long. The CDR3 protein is CASSEWVYTF. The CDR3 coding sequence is TGTGCCAGCAGTGAATGGGTGTACACCTTC.

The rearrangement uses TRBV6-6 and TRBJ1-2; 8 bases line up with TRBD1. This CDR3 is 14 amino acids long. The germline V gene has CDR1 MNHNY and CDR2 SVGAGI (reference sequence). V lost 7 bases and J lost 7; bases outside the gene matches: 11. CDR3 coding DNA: TGTGCCAGCACCCTGACAGGGGACGGCCGTGGCTACACCTTC. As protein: CASTLTGDGRGYTF.

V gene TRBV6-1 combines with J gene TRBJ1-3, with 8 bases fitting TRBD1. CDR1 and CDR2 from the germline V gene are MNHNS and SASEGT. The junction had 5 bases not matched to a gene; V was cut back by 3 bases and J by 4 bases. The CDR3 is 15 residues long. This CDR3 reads CASSEAGGTGNTIYF. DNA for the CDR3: TGTGCCAGCAGTGAGGCAGGGGGCACGGGAAACACCATATATTTT.

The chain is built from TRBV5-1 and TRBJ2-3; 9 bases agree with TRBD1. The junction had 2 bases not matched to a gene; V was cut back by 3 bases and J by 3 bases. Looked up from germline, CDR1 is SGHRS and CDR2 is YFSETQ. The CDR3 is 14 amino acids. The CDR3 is CASSSGQGTDTQYF. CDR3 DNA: TGCGCCAGCAGCTCTGGACAGGGGACAGATACGCAGTATTTT.

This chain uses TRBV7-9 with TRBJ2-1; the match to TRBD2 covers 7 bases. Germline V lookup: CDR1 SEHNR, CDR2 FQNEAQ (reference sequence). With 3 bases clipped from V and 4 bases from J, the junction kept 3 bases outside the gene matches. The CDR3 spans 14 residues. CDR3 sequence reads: CASSLGGTYNEQFF. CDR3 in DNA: TGTGCCAGCAGCTTGGGGGGGACTTACAATGAGCAGTTCTTC.

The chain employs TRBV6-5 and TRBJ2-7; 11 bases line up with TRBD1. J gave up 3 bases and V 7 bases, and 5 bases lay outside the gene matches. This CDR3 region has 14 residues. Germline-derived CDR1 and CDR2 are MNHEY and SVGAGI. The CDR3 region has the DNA TGTGCCAGCAACCCGGGACAGGGGGACTACGAGCAGTACTTC. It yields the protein CASNPGQGDYEQYF.

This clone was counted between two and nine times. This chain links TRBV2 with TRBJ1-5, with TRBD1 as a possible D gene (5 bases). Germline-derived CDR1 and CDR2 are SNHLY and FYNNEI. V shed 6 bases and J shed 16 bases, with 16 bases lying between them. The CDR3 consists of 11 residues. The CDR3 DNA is TGTGCCAGCAGAGAATACGGGGCAAGCCATTTT. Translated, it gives CASREYGASHF.

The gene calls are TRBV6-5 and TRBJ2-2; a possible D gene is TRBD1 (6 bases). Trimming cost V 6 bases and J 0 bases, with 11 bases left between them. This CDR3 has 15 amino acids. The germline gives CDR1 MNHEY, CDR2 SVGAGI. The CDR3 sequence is CASRRQAANTGELFF. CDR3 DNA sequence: TGTGCCAGCAGGAGACAGGCAGCGAACACCGGGGAGCTGTTTTTT.

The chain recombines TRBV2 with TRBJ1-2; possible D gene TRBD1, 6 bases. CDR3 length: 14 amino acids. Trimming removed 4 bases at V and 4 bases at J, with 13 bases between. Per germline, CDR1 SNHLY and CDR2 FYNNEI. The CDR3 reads CASSAEQGGYGYTF. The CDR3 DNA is TGTGCCAGCAGTGCCGAACAGGGCGGCTATGGCTACACCTTC. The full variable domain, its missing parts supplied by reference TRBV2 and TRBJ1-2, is EPEVTQTPSHQVTQMGQEVILRCVPISNHLYFYWYRQILGQKVEFLVSFYNNEISEKSEIFDDQFSVERPDGSNFTLKIRSTKLEDSAMYFCASSAEQGGYGYTFGSGTRLTVV.

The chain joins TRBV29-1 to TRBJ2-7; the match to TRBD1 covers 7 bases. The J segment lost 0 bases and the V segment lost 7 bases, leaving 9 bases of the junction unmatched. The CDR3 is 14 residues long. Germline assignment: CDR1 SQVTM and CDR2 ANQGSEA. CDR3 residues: CSARGQANSYEQYF. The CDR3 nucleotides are TGCAGCGCCCGCGGACAGGCCAACTCCTACGAGCAGTACTTC.

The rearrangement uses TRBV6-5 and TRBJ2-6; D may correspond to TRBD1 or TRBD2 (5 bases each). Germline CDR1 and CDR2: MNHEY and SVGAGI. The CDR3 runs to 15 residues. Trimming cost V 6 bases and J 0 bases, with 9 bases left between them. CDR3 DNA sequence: TGTGCCAGCAGAGAGGGGAGCTCTGGGGCCAACGTCCTGACTTTC. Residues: CASREGSSGANVLTF.

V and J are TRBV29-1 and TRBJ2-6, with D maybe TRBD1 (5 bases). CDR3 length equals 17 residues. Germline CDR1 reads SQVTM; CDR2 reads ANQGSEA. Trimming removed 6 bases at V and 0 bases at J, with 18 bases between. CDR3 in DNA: TGCAGCGTATCCACAGGTTTCCTCCCCTCTGGGGCCAACGTCCTGACTTTC. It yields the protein CSVSTGFLPSGANVLTF.

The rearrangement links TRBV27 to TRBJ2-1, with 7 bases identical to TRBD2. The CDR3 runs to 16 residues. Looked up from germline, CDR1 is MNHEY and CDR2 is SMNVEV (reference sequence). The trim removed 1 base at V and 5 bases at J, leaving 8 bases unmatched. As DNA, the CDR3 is TGTGCCAGCAGTTTATTGGTGGGAGGGCTTAACAATGAGCAGTTCTTC. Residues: CASSLLVGGLNNEQFF.

DNA for the CDR3: TGTGCCAGCAGCTTGGCCCAGGCAGGTTTCTATGGCTACACCTTC. Its translation is CASSLAQAGFYGYTF. The chain carries TRBV5-4 and TRBJ1-2, with D unclear. The germline V and J ends were trimmed by 0 bases and 4 bases, with 13 bases remaining between them. This CDR3 comprises 15 residues. CDR1 and CDR2 from the germline V gene are SGHNT and YYREEE (reference sequence).

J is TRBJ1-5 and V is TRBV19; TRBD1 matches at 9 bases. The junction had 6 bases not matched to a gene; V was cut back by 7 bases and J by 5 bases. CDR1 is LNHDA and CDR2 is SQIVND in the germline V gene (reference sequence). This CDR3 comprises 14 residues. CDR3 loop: CASKQGAWHQPQHF. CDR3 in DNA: TGTGCCAGTAAACAGGGGGCATGGCATCAGCCCCAGCATTTT.

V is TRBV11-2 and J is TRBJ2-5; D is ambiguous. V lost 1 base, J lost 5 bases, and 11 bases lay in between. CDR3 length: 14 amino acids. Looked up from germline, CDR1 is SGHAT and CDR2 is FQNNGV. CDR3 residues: CASSLGLYRETQYF. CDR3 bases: TGTGCCAGCAGCTTAGGCCTCTACCGGGAGACCCAGTACTTC.

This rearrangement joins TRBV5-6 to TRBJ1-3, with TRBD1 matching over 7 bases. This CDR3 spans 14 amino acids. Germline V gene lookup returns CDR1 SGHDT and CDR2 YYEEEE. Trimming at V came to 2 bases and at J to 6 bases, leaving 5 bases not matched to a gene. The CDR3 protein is CASSLRQGANTIYF. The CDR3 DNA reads TGTGCCAGCAGCTTAAGACAGGGCGCAAACACCATATATTTT.

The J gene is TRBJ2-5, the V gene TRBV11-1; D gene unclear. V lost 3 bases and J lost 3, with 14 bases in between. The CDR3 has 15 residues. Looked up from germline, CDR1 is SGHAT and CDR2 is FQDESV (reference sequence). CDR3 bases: TGTGCCAGCAGCTTTAGTATGAAGCGAGAAGAGACCCAGTACTTC. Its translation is CASSFSMKREETQYF.

CDR3 nucleotide sequence: TGTGCCAGCCGGGTCGGGGGATCTAATGAAAAACTGTTTTTT. Protein product: CASRVGGSNEKLFF. The chain recombines TRBV6-5 with TRBJ1-4; TRBD1 is a possible D gene (5 bases). This CDR3 region has 14 residues. Germline-derived CDR1 and CDR2 are MNHEY and SVGAGI. V lost 8 bases and J lost 3, with 13 bases in between.

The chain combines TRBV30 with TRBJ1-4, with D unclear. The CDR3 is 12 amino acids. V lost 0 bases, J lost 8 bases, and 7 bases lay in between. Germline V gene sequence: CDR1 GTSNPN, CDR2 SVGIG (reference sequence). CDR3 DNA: TGTGCCTGGAGTGTCCAGGTGGAAAAACTGTTTTTT. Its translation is CAWSVQVEKLFF.

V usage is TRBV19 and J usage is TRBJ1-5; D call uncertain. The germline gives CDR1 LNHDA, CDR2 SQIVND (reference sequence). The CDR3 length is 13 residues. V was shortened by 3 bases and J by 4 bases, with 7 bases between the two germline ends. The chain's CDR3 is CASSIPLNQPQHF. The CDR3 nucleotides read TGTGCCAGTAGTATCCCCTTGAATCAGCCCCAGCATTTT. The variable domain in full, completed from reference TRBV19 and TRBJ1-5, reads DGGITQSPKYLFRKEGQNVTLSCEQNLNHDAMYWYRQDPGQGLRLIYYSQIVNDFQKGDIAEGYSVSREKKESFPLTVTSAQKNPTAFYLCASSIPLNQPQHFGDGTRLSIL.

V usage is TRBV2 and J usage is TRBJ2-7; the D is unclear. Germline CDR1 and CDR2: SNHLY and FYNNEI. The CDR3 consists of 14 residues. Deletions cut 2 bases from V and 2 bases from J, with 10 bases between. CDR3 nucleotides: TGTGCCAGCAGTGAAATGGCAGGCCCCTACGAGCAGTACTTC. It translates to CASSEMAGPYEQYF.